These 21 T cell receptor beta chains were sequenced from one sample in a study of OX40 agonist ivuxolimab in advanced cancers. TCRdb's table, derived via immunoSEQ multiplex PCR, lists solely in-frame clones and lacks some. The sample yields 18,000 or so clones, 60% to 80% seen once. Source: CD4+ or CD8+ T cells sorted from blood, taken in a trial of the OX40 agonist ivuxolimab. The receptors were gathered from an adult with an advanced solid tumor such as melanoma, head and neck, liver or kidney cancer.

The CDR3 coding sequence is TGTGCCAGCAGTAAGGGAGGTTTTTTGAACGAGCAGTACTTC. It codes for CASSKGGFLNEQYF. The chain links TRBV25-1 to TRBJ2-7; D is possibly TRBD2 (6 bases). CDR1 is MGHDK and CDR2 is SYGVNS in the germline V gene. The CDR3 is made up of 14 amino acids. Trimming left V 5 bases short and J 5 bases short, with 16 bases between.

This clone was observed a few times. V usage is TRBV30 and J usage is TRBJ1-6; TRBD1 matches 7 bases. The length of the CDR3 is 15 residues. CDR1 GTSNPN and CDR2 SVGIG come from the germline V gene (reference sequence). V gave up 3 bases and J gave up 7 bases; unmatched junction bases: 9. The CDR3 region is CAWRVQGSWNSPLHF. CDR3 DNA: TGTGCCTGGAGAGTACAGGGGAGTTGGAATTCACCCCTCCACTTT.

Sample share makes this clone large. The chain joins TRBV29-1 to TRBJ1-2; D is uncertain. The CDR3 has 13 amino acids. Germline assignment: CDR1 SQVTM and CDR2 ANQGSEA. V dropped 3 bases and J dropped 2 bases, with 10 bases sitting between them. CDR3 in amino acids: CSVETSTNYGYTF. The CDR3, as DNA: TGCAGCGTTGAGACCAGCACAAACTATGGCTACACCTTC.

This clone has a handful of counts. The J gene is TRBJ2-7, the V gene TRBV11-2; 8 nucleotides line up with TRBD2. The CDR3 contains 11 residues. The V gene's germline CDR1 is SGHAT and CDR2 FQNNGV. The CDR3 DNA sequence: TGTGAGCGGGGACTAGCCTACGAGCAGTACTTC. It encodes CERGLAYEQYF.

J is TRBJ2-7 and V is TRBV29-1; D not resolved. V shed 5 bases and J shed 6 bases, with 11 bases lying between them. Per germline, CDR1 SQVTM and CDR2 ANQGSEA. CDR3 size: 11 residues. The CDR3 DNA sequence: TGCAGCGTTTCCAGTTATGGCGAGCAGTACTTC. This gives the protein CSVSSYGEQYF.

As concerns this clone: This specimen includes other DNA sequences encoding the same CDR3. The chain employs TRBV9 and TRBJ2-1; D gene unclear. Deletions cut 0 bases from V and 5 bases from J, with 6 bases between. The germline gives CDR1 SGDLS, CDR2 YYNGEE. This CDR3 has 13 amino acids. The CDR3 protein is CASSVGGNNEQFF. The CDR3 coding sequence is TGTGCCAGCAGCGTAGGGGGAAACAATGAGCAGTTCTTC.

As DNA, the CDR3 is TGTGCCAGCAGTCTTAGCACAGATACGCAGTATTTT. Its protein product is CASSLSTDTQYF. J is TRBJ2-3 and V is TRBV27; no firm D call. The V end lost 5 bases, the J end lost 0 bases, and 3 bases lay between the germline ends. CDR1 is MNHEY, CDR2 SMNVEV, per germline (reference sequence). The CDR3 loop spans 12 amino acids.

The J gene is TRBJ2-2, the V gene TRBV29-1; TRBD1 agrees at 12 bases. Trimming at V came to 7 bases and at J to 7 bases, leaving 7 bases not matched to a gene. This CDR3 comprises 14 residues. Germline assignment: CDR1 SQVTM and CDR2 ANQGSEA. CDR3 residues: CSAGTGGLGGELFF. In DNA form, the CDR3 reads TGCAGCGCCGGGACAGGGGGCTTGGGCGGGGAGCTGTTTTTT.

This clone was detected only a few times. This chain connects TRBV28 to TRBJ2-5; 7 nucleotides match TRBD2. This CDR3 comprises 15 residues. CDR1 MDHEN and CDR2 SYDVKM come from the germline V gene. Unmatched junction bases numbered 7, after V lost 5 bases and J lost 1 base. In DNA, the CDR3 is TGTGCCAGCAGTCCCCTAGCGGAGCTCCAAGAGACCCAGTACTTC. Its protein product is CASSPLAELQETQYF.

This clone is termed medium-sized (0.01 to 0.1%). V gene TRBV9 combines with J gene TRBJ1-2, with 7 bases that match TRBD1. Germline CDR1 is SGDLS and CDR2 is YYNGEE. V dropped 0 bases and J dropped 2; count of bases not matched to a gene: 4. The CDR3 is 15 residues long. CDR3 in amino acids: CASSVGRGGNYGYTF. CDR3 bases: TGTGCCAGCAGCGTAGGGCGAGGGGGCAACTATGGCTACACCTTC. The full variable domain, in which reference TRBV9 and TRBJ1-2 provide the parts outside the CDR3, is DSGVTQTPKHLITATGQRVTLRCSPRSGDLSVYWYQQSLDQGLQFLIQYYNGEERAKGNILERFSAQQFPDLHSELNLSSLELGDSALYFCASSVGRGGNYGYTFGSGTRLTVV.

J is TRBJ2-7 and V is TRBV27; 9 nucleotides align to TRBD2. The CDR3 is made up of 16 amino acids. Germline V gene lookup returns CDR1 MNHEY and CDR2 SMNVEV (reference sequence). J was trimmed by 3 bases and V by 2 bases; bases with no gene match: 8. Written as DNA, the CDR3 is TGTGCCAGCAGTTTACTCGAAGCGGGAGGCCTCTACGAGCAGTACTTC. Translated, it gives CASSLLEAGGLYEQYF.

This clone has just one count. The J gene is TRBJ2-3, the V gene TRBV9; 11 nucleotides match TRBD2. This CDR3 has 15 residues. The V gene's germline CDR1 is SGDLS and CDR2 YYNGEE. V shed 1 base, J shed 6 bases, and the junction held 4 bases outside the gene matches. CDR3 DNA sequence: TGTGCCAGCAGCGTATCGACTAGCGGGACTGATACGCAGTATTTT. Amino acids: CASSVSTSGTDTQYF.

The chain carries TRBV4-2 and TRBJ2-1; 10 bases match TRBD1. Per germline, CDR1 LGHNA and CDR2 YNFKEQ. The CDR3 contains 19 residues. Trimming removed 0 bases from V and 3 bases from J; junction bases left unmatched: 11. The CDR3 bases are TGTGCCAGCAGCCAAGACCGAGAGACAGGGGGCACATACTACAATGAGCAGTTCTTC. It codes for CASSQDRETGGTYYNEQFF.

This clone is labeled medium-sized. Other nucleotide sequences from this sample produce the same CDR3. Here the CDR3 reads CASSLVSASGSLEQYF. The CDR3 nucleotides are TGTGCCAGCAGCTTAGTCTCCGCTAGCGGGTCCCTGGAGCAGTACTTC. V gene TRBV7-2 combines with J gene TRBJ2-7; 8 nucleotides agree with TRBD2. Germline loops: CDR1 SGHTA, CDR2 FQGNSA. The length of the CDR3 is 16 residues. J gave up 7 bases and V 1 base, and 12 bases lay outside the gene matches.

The chain employs TRBV9 and TRBJ2-5; 8 nucleotides line up with TRBD2. Germline V gene sequence: CDR1 SGDLS, CDR2 YYNGEE. The CDR3 covers 16 residues. With 0 bases clipped from V and 2 bases from J, the junction kept 6 bases outside the gene matches. The CDR3 region is CASSVGAGDPQETQYF. The CDR3, as DNA: TGTGCCAGCAGCGTAGGAGCGGGAGACCCACAAGAGACCCAGTACTTC.

The chain couples TRBV19 to TRBJ2-7; D is unresolved. This CDR3 has 13 amino acids. V was trimmed by 10 bases and J by 0 bases, leaving 13 bases between them. The germline V gene has CDR1 LNHDA and CDR2 SQIVND (reference sequence). The CDR3 protein is CATADRVSYEQYF. In nucleotides, the CDR3 is TGTGCCACGGCAGACCGGGTCTCCTACGAGCAGTACTTC.

The gene calls are TRBV5-6 and TRBJ2-7, with D unresolved. V was clipped by 4 bases and J by 3 bases, with 11 bases between them. The CDR3 runs to 13 residues. The germline V gene has CDR1 SGHDT and CDR2 YYEEEE. The chain's CDR3 is CASSQDDDYEQYF. In DNA, the CDR3 is TGTGCCAGCAGCCAGGACGACGACTACGAGCAGTACTTC.

By sample share, this clone is medium-sized. The CDR3 sequence: CAWSEQGYQPQHF. CDR3 nucleotides: TGTGCCTGGAGTGAACAGGGGTATCAGCCCCAGCATTTT. The chain has TRBV30 and TRBJ1-5; 7 bases are shared with TRBD1. This CDR3 has 13 residues. Germline CDR1 is GTSNPN and CDR2 is SVGIG (reference sequence). The J segment lost 5 bases and the V segment lost 1 base, leaving 2 bases of the junction unmatched.

This chain uses TRBV5-4 with TRBJ2-2; 12 bases line up with TRBD2. V lost 2 bases, J lost 4 bases, and 3 bases stayed unmatched. CDR1 and CDR2 from the germline V gene are SGHNT and YYREEE (reference sequence). There are 16 residues in the CDR3. Here the CDR3 DNA reads TGTGCCAGCAGCTTTCGGACTAGCGGGGTCACCGGGGAGCTGTTTTTT. This encodes CASSFRTSGVTGELFF.

This chain connects TRBV7-9 to TRBJ2-1; TRBD2 matches 10 bases. Germline CDR1 SEHNR, CDR2 FQNEAQ (reference sequence). V trimming: 4 bases; J trimming: 7 bases; junction bases outside the gene matches: 10. The CDR3 has 16 residues. The CDR3 region has the DNA TGTGCCAGCAGCTATCCAATGGGACTAGCGATAAATGAGCAGTTCTTC. Translated, it gives CASSYPMGLAINEQFF.

This clone was seen a few times. The chain couples TRBV6-4 to TRBJ2-6; D unresolved. This CDR3 region has 14 residues. CDR1 MRHNA and CDR2 SNTAGT come from the germline V gene. V was shortened by 3 bases and J by 0 bases, with 3 bases between the two germline ends. For the CDR3, the DNA is TGTGCCAGCAGTGAGGGCTCTGGGGCCAACGTCCTGACTTTC. Protein product: CASSEGSGANVLTF.